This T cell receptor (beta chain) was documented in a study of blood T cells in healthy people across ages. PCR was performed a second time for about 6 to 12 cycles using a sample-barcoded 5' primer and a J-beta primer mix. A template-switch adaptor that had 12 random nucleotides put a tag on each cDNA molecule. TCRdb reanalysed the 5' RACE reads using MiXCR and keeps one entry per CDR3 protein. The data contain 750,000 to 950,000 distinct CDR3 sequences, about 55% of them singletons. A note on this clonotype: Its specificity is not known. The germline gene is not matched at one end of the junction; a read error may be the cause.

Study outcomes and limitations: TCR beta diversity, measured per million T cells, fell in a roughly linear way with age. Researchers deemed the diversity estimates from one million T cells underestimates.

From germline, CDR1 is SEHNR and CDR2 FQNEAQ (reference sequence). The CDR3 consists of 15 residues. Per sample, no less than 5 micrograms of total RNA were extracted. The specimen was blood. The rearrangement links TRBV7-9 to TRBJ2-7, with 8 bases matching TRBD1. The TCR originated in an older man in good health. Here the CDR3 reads CASSRSGQGANERYF. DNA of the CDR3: TGTGCCAGCAGCCGCAGCGGTCAGGGGGCCAACGAGCGGTACTTC.